The 27 T cell receptor beta chains below all came from one sample that was sequenced in a study of blood T cell repertoires in COVID-19. Sequencing was performed with immunoSEQ multiplex PCR; in TCRdb, only in-frame clones are kept and a portion is missing. The repertoire has roughly 200,000 clones, around four fifths of them found once; the top ten carry around 4.6%. The sequenced material came from PBMCs or T cells enriched from blood (not recorded which). These receptors were taken from a woman in her forties or fifties who had been exposed to COVID-19.

The chain employs TRBV19 and TRBJ2-2; 7 bases match TRBD1. Germline CDR1 reads LNHDA; CDR2 reads SQIVND (reference sequence). The ends lost 7 bases at V and 0 bases at J; junction bases unmatched: 2. The CDR3 is 14 residues long. CDR3 DNA: TGTGCCAGTAAGGGGGCGTCGAACACCGGGGAGCTGTTTTTT. It yields the protein CASKGASNTGELFF.

The chain has TRBV5-1 and TRBJ1-2; 7 positions match TRBD1. There are 13 residues in the CDR3. CDR1 is SGHRS, CDR2 YFSETQ, per germline. Losses at the gene ends were 4 bases for V and 8 bases for J; bases not matched to a gene: 8. The CDR3 loop reads CASSPDRLSGYTF. The DNA for the CDR3 is TGCGCCAGCAGCCCGGACAGGCTGAGCGGCTACACCTTC.

This sequence joins TRBV5-6 and TRBJ2-1, with D possibly TRBD2 on 6 matching bases. Germline V lookup: CDR1 SGHDT, CDR2 YYEEEE. Between the trimmed V and J ends, which lost 4 bases and 9 bases, there was a span of 17 bases. The CDR3 sequence is 14 residues long. The CDR3 reads CASSRLDAQREQFF. The CDR3 DNA is TGTGCCAGCAGCCGACTAGACGCCCAGCGTGAGCAGTTCTTC.

The rearrangement joins TRBV3-1 (or the pseudogene TRBV3-2) to TRBJ2-5; 9 bases line up with TRBD2. CDR1 and CDR2 (germline): LGHDT, YNNKEL (reference sequence). The CDR3 covers 15 residues. V dropped 1 base and J dropped 14; count of bases not matched to a gene: 14. The CDR3 region is CASSQAKPAGGLSYF. The CDR3 DNA reads as TGTGCCAGCAGCCAAGCAAAGCCAGCGGGGGGCCTTTCCTACTTC.

The chain employs TRBV18 and TRBJ1-3; 8 nucleotides agree with TRBD1. CDR1 and CDR2 from the germline V gene are KGHSH and LQKENI. The trim removed 0 bases at V and 5 bases at J, leaving 9 bases unmatched. CDR3 size: 17 residues. The CDR3 reads CASSPPVPGTGRNTIYF. DNA of the CDR3: TGTGCCAGCTCACCACCCGTCCCGGGGACAGGTCGAAACACCATATATTTT.

This chain connects TRBV27 to TRBJ1-3; 7 bases map to TRBD1. CDR1 and CDR2 from the germline V gene are MNHEY and SMNVEV (reference sequence). The CDR3 covers 16 residues. V lost 5 bases and J lost 0; bases outside the gene matches: 7. CDR3 in amino acids: CASSPQGGLSGNTIYF. CDR3 sequence (DNA): TGTGCCAGCAGTCCGCAGGGGGGCCTCTCTGGAAACACCATATATTTT.

This chain uses TRBV5-5 with TRBJ2-3; 11 bases match TRBD2. The CDR3 runs 17 residues. CDR1 is SGHKS, CDR2 YYEKEE, per germline (reference sequence). V lost 4 bases and J lost 0; bases outside the gene matches: 7. The CDR3 DNA sequence: TGTGCCAGCAGCCTGCGTAGCGGGGGGGCAAGCACAGATACGCAGTATTTT. Amino acid sequence: CASSLRSGGASTDTQYF.

The chain links TRBV3-1 (or the pseudogene TRBV3-2) to TRBJ2-1; 12 bases map to TRBD2. The CDR3 contains 18 residues. V was pared by 0 bases and J by 6 bases, with 9 bases of the junction left unmatched. The germline gives CDR1 LGHDT, CDR2 YNNKEL (reference sequence). CDR3 loop: CASSQEGLAGGLSNEQFF. DNA for the CDR3: TGTGCCAGCAGCCAAGAGGGCCTAGCGGGGGGGCTGAGCAATGAGCAGTTCTTC.

The genes are TRBV27 and TRBJ1-1; no definite D call. Germline CDR1 is MNHEY and CDR2 is SMNVEV (reference sequence). The CDR3 has 15 residues. V dropped 6 bases and J dropped 5 bases, with 19 bases sitting between them. CDR3 protein: CASRGLWGTGTEAFF. CDR3 nucleotide sequence: TGTGCCAGCAGGGGCCTGTGGGGAACGGGGACTGAAGCTTTCTTT.

V gene TRBV2 combines with J gene TRBJ1-2; 9 bases agree with TRBD1. Germline V gene data show CDR1 as SNHLY and CDR2 as FYNNEI. The CDR3 covers 12 residues. V trimming: 6 bases; J trimming: 7 bases; junction bases outside the gene matches: 3. CDR3 DNA sequence: TGTGCCAGCAGGACAGGGGGTAGTGGCTACACCTTC. Protein product: CASRTGGSGYTF.

This chain connects TRBV7-8 to TRBJ2-7, with 10 bases identical to TRBD2. The trim removed 11 bases at V and 4 bases at J, leaving 14 bases unmatched. The germline gives CDR1 SGHVS, CDR2 FQNEAQ. This CDR3 region has 15 residues. CDR3 nucleotide sequence: TGTGCCGGGGCAGGTAGCGGGGGGAAGATGTACGAGCAGTACTTC. Its protein is CAGAGSGGKMYEQYF.

The rearrangement links TRBV28 to TRBJ1-1; 8 bases are a match to TRBD1. This CDR3 is built from 16 residues. J was trimmed by 4 bases and V by 1 base; bases with no gene match: 8. In germline, CDR1 is MDHEN, CDR2 SYDVKM. CDR3 loop: CASSLSAGDRITEAFF. The CDR3 region has the DNA TGTGCCAGCAGTTTATCGGCGGGGGACAGGATCACTGAAGCTTTCTTT.

The rearrangement uses TRBV7-2 and TRBJ2-7; 9 nucleotides line up with TRBD1. V was clipped by 6 bases and J by 2 bases; unmatched bases: 5. The CDR3 length is 14 residues. Germline V lookup: CDR1 SGHTA, CDR2 FQGNSA. The CDR3: CASRKQGATYEQYF. As DNA, the CDR3 is TGTGCCAGCAGGAAACAGGGGGCTACCTACGAGCAGTACTTC.

This chain connects TRBV4-1 to TRBJ1-3; D call uncertain. CDR1 MGHRA and CDR2 YSYEKL come from the germline V gene. Trimming pared 0 bases from V and 1 base from J, leaving 13 bases between. This CDR3 comprises 17 residues. The CDR3 nucleotides read TGCGCCAGCAGCCAAGATGGGTCAAGAGGGTCTGGAAACACCATATATTTT. This gives the protein CASSQDGSRGSGNTIYF.

This rearrangement joins TRBV28 to TRBJ1-6; unclear D gene. V lost 6 bases, J lost 7 bases, and 19 bases lay in between. The CDR3 runs 16 residues. Per germline, CDR1 MDHEN and CDR2 SYDVKM. The CDR3 DNA sequence: TGTGCCAGCAGCCTCCTCAGCGGGCCGGCAAATTCACCCCTCCACTTT. It is translated as CASSLLSGPANSPLHF.

CDR3 region: CASSLSGTYTEAFF. CDR3 nucleotide sequence: TGTGCCAGCAGCTTAAGCGGGACCTACACTGAAGCTTTCTTT. This chain joins TRBV7-2 and TRBJ1-1, with D possibly TRBD1 on 5 matching bases. The germline V gene encodes CDR1 SGHTA and CDR2 FQGNSA. Trimming took off 2 bases at V and 3 bases at J, with 10 bases between the two ends. The CDR3 runs 14 residues.

Notes on this clone: The identical CDR3 is also encoded by other nucleotide sequences in the sample. V usage is TRBV3-1 (or the pseudogene TRBV3-2) and J usage is TRBJ1-3; D gene unclear. Trimming stripped 0 bases from V and 3 bases from J, with 3 bases between. Germline V gene lookup returns CDR1 LGHDT and CDR2 YNNKEL (reference sequence). The CDR3 consists of 13 residues. The CDR3 DNA follows: TGTGCCAGCAGCCAAGACCTTGGAAACACCATATATTTT. It yields the protein CASSQDLGNTIYF.

Concerning this clone itself: Other DNA sequences within the sample encode an identical CDR3. The rearrangement uses TRBV11-2 and TRBJ2-2; no clear D gene. This CDR3 has 14 residues. V lost 1 base, J lost 1 base, and 4 bases lay in between. Germline loops: CDR1 SGHAT, CDR2 FQNNGV. CDR3 loop: CASSLGQNTGELFF. The CDR3 nucleotides read TGTGCCAGCAGCTTAGGTCAGAACACCGGGGAGCTGTTTTTT. Combining the CDR3 with reference TRBV11-2 and TRBJ2-2 gives the whole variable domain EAGVAQSPRYKIIEKRQSVAFWCNPISGHATLYWYQQILGQGPKLLIQFQNNGVVDDSQLPKDRFSAERLKGVDSTLKIQPAKLEDSAVYLCASSLGQNTGELFFGEGSRLTVL.

The rearrangement uses TRBV9 and TRBJ1-1, with unresolved D. The CDR3 runs to 14 residues. Looked up from germline, CDR1 is SGDLS and CDR2 is YYNGEE. Trimming shortened V by 3 bases and J by 0 bases, and 9 bases separated the two germline ends. The CDR3 reads CASSAELMNTEAFF. CDR3 nucleotide sequence: TGTGCCAGCAGCGCTGAGTTGATGAACACTGAAGCTTTCTTT.

This clone was counted only a few times. The chain couples TRBV9 to TRBJ2-3, with D perhaps TRBD2 (5 bases). The CDR3 sequence is 16 residues long. Per the germline V gene, CDR1 is SGDLS and CDR2 is YYNGEE. V lost 3 bases to trimming and J lost 2 bases, with 16 bases between them. The DNA of the CDR3 is TGTGCCAGCAGCGCGATACGGGGAACCCCCACAGATACGCAGTATTTT. The encoded protein is CASSAIRGTPTDTQYF.

The chain is built from TRBV6-2 or TRBV6-3 and TRBJ1-2; D possibly corresponds to TRBD1 (6 bases). Germline CDR1 is MNHEY and CDR2 is SVGEGT. Trimming removed 0 bases at V and 2 bases at J, with 10 bases between. This CDR3 contains 15 residues. CDR3 in DNA: TGTGCCAGCAGTTACTCGGTAGGGACAAACTATGGCTACACCTTC. This translates into CASSYSVGTNYGYTF.

V gene TRBV6-5 combines with J gene TRBJ1-1; 7 nucleotides line up with TRBD1. The CDR3 is made up of 15 amino acids. Germline CDR1 MNHEY, CDR2 SVGAGI. The V gene end was trimmed by 6 bases and the J gene end by 4 bases; junction bases not matched to a gene: 11. For the CDR3, the DNA is TGTGCCAGCAGAACACCAGGGGGTGGGAGCACTGAAGCTTTCTTT. This sequence encodes CASRTPGGGSTEAFF.

The chain employs TRBV5-4 and TRBJ2-3; D perhaps matches TRBD1 (5 bases). With 2 bases removed from V and 6 bases from J, the gap between germline ends came to 7 bases. Per the germline V gene, CDR1 is SGHNT and CDR2 is YYREEE (reference sequence). The CDR3 runs to 12 residues. CDR3 DNA: TGTGCCAGCAGCTTTAGACAGGATACGCAGTATTTT. Translating it yields CASSFRQDTQYF. Combining the CDR3 with reference TRBV5-4 and TRBJ2-3 gives the whole variable domain ETGVTQSPTHLIKTRGQQVTLRCSSQSGHNTVSWYQQALGQGPQFIFQYYREEENGRGNFPPRFSGLQFPNYSSELNVNALELDDSALYLCASSFRQDTQYFGPGTRLTVL.

The rearrangement links TRBV5-6 to TRBJ1-2; no firm D call. Germline loops: CDR1 SGHDT, CDR2 YYEEEE. This CDR3 is built from 14 residues. The V and J ends lost 2 bases and 4 bases respectively, with 12 bases between them. The CDR3 region has the DNA TGTGCCAGCAGCTTATCCTCAGTTGGCTATGGCTACACCTTC. It specifies CASSLSSVGYGYTF.

This chain links TRBV5-1 with TRBJ1-2; no clear D gene. Looked up from germline, CDR1 is SGHRS and CDR2 is YFSETQ. Trimming removed 2 bases from V and 4 bases from J, with 9 bases in between. This CDR3 comprises 13 residues. CDR3 DNA: TGCGCCAGCAGCTTCCGGAGGCTCTATGGCTACACCTTC. It translates to CASSFRRLYGYTF.

V usage is TRBV7-9 and J usage is TRBJ2-7, with D perhaps TRBD1 (5 bases). The CDR3 contains 13 residues. Trimming stripped 3 bases from V and 1 base from J, with 7 bases between. Per the germline V gene, CDR1 is SEHNR and CDR2 is FQNEAQ (reference sequence). The DNA for the CDR3 is TGTGCCAGCAGCTTTGACAGTTCCTACGAGCAGTACTTC. Its protein product is CASSFDSSYEQYF.

This rearrangement joins TRBV6-5 to TRBJ2-2, with no clear D. V was pared by 5 bases and J by 3 bases, with 7 bases between. The CDR3 loop spans 13 amino acids. Germline CDR1 reads MNHEY; CDR2 reads SVGAGI. CDR3: CASSKTDTGELFF. The CDR3 coding sequence is TGTGCCAGCAGTAAAACGGACACCGGGGAGCTGTTTTTT.